These T cell receptor beta chains were read from a single sample in a study of cytomegalovirus exposure and HLA in healthy donors. Repertoires were generated with immunoSEQ multiplex PCR, while TCRdb's copy carries only in-frame clones and drops some. The sample carries more than 200,000 clones, roughly 90% recorded once. Sequences were obtained from PBMCs. These receptor sequences come from a young man in good health and CMV-seropositive. Both conserved end residues are trimmed from each CDR3. For some rows the clone size is stated as once, few or many, or as a class when expanded; others skip it.

clone size,J gene,V gene,CDR3 protein
-,TRBJ2-7,TRBV7-6,ASSSGGGRGYEQY
-,TRBJ2-1,TRBV5-6,ASSLGGSADEQF
-,TRBJ1-2,TRBV5-1,ASSSQGTGYT
-,TRBJ2-1,TRBV5-4,ASSLATGEGYNEQF
-,TRBJ2-5,TRBV10-1,ASSEGTGGQETQY
-,TRBJ2-7,TRBV6-5,ASSYGGVYEQY
-,TRBJ1-2,TRBV27,ASSLSGQGPGYGYT
-,TRBJ1-5,TRBV18,ASSPPSAGGWDQPQH
-,TRBJ2-1,TRBV7-9,ASSLGFSYNEQF
-,TRBJ1-2,TRBV5-6,ASSPNLDGYGYT
-,TRBJ1-2,TRBV27,ASSPSIADGYT
-,TRBJ2-3,TRBV29-1,SVKPGTSGRSGDTQY
-,TRBJ2-5,TRBV5-1,ASSIQLGRETQY
-,TRBJ2-7,TRBV30,AWSVDRTEQY
-,TRBJ2-7,TRBV10-3,AISERQGADEQY
-,TRBJ1-5,TRBV30,AWSFGAYSNQPQH
-,TRBJ2-2,TRBV9,ASSVEDTGELF
-,TRBJ2-2,TRBV30,AWSARGAGELF
-,TRBJ1-1,TRBV27,ASSSTGGRTEAF
-,TRBJ1-2,TRBV28,ASSDGTHYGYT
few,TRBJ2-3,TRBV29-1,SVERPSGRGTDTQY
-,TRBJ1-3,TRBV15,ATSKDRGNGNTIY
-,TRBJ2-5,TRBV2,AFSLRFKETQY
few,TRBJ2-7,TRBV7-3,ASSLTGGYEQY
-,TRBJ1-4,TRBV7-6,ASSPRYRGRGEKLF
-,TRBJ2-7,TRBV9,ASSVDPTSGRTYEQY
-,TRBJ1-2,TRBV11-2,ASSSRDRDNYGYT
-,TRBJ1-5,TRBV2,ASSVKRGDQPQH
-,TRBJ2-7,TRBV6-1,ASSEAGDYEQY
once,TRBJ1-1,TRBV6-6,ASSRTVYTEAF
-,TRBJ2-3,TRBV9,ASTAGQGSDTQY
-,TRBJ1-3,TRBV7-8,ASRVTAAGNTIY
-,TRBJ2-5,TRBV5-8,ASSLAGTSGQETQY
-,TRBJ1-4,TRBV18,ASSPRQATNEKLF
-,TRBJ1-2,TRBV27,ASSPLAPTNYGYT
few,TRBJ1-2,TRBV5-1,ASSFMPAKNDYGYT
-,TRBJ2-7,TRBV15,ATSRDRGQLEQY
-,TRBJ1-2,TRBV5-6,ASSLVGNGYT
-,TRBJ1-1,TRBV2,ASTSGLLNTEAF
-,TRBJ1-2,TRBV5-1,ASSLDREDGYT
once,TRBJ1-4,TRBV5-1,ASSILGQTNEKLF